One and the same sample provided the 19 T cell receptor beta chains below, sequenced in a study of blood T cell repertoires in COVID-19. The table came from immunoSEQ multiplex PCR; TCRdb's copy has only in-frame clones and leaves some out. The data contain around 60,000 clones, 70% to 90% of them singletons. The sample taken for sequencing was peripheral blood. These receptors all come from a human donor in a cohort sampled during active COVID-19.

The chain recombines TRBV11-2 with TRBJ1-1, with TRBD1 matching over 8 bases. V was clipped by 5 bases and J by 4 bases; unmatched bases: 9. This CDR3 has 15 residues. Germline CDR1 is SGHAT and CDR2 is FQNNGV. The CDR3 DNA sequence: TGTGCCAGCAGCCCCCGACAGGGGACGGGCACTGAAGCTTTCTTT. As protein: CASSPRQGTGTEAFF.

The chain has TRBV4-2 and TRBJ2-7; D unresolved. Deletions cut 0 bases from V and 0 bases from J, with 12 bases between. The V gene's germline CDR1 is LGHNA and CDR2 YNFKEQ. The CDR3 loop spans 16 amino acids. The CDR3 sequence: CASSQEVAASSYEQYF. The DNA for the CDR3 is TGTGCCAGCAGCCAAGAAGTCGCGGCAAGCTCCTACGAGCAGTACTTC.

The J gene is TRBJ2-3, the V gene TRBV2; 12 bases agree with TRBD2. The CDR3 is 16 residues long. V trimming: 6 bases; J trimming: 2 bases; junction bases outside the gene matches: 6. CDR1 is SNHLY and CDR2 is FYNNEI in the germline V gene. The chain's CDR3 is CASRVGLAGFTDTQYF. CDR3 DNA sequence: TGTGCCAGCAGGGTTGGACTAGCGGGGTTCACAGATACGCAGTATTTT.

The rearrangement joins TRBV5-1 to TRBJ2-5; D is perhaps TRBD1 (6 bases). V was trimmed by 3 bases and J by 5 bases, leaving 14 bases between them. Looked up from germline, CDR1 is SGHRS and CDR2 is YFSETQ. The CDR3 extends over 14 amino acids. The CDR3 nucleotides are TGCGCCAGCAGCTCTCCCAGGGGCAGGGAGACCCAGTACTTC. It yields the protein CASSSPRGRETQYF.

The DNA for the CDR3 is TGTGCCAGCAGTTACACGGGACAGTATTCGCAGCCCCAGCATTTT. It codes for CASSYTGQYSQPQHF. The rearrangement joins TRBV6-6 to TRBJ1-5, with 7 bases identical to TRBD1. CDR3 length: 15 residues. J was trimmed by 7 bases and V by 2 bases; bases with no gene match: 8. CDR1 and CDR2 from the germline V gene are MNHNY and SVGAGI (reference sequence).

The chain combines TRBV28 with TRBJ1-2; TRBD1 agrees at 12 bases. The length of the CDR3 is 18 residues. The junction had 14 bases not matched to a gene; V was cut back by 6 bases and J by 3 bases. The germline V gene has CDR1 MDHEN and CDR2 SYDVKM. CDR3 in DNA: TGTGCCAGCAGGCCGTCCGGGACAGGGGGCCAAGGGTACTATGGCTACACCTTC. This encodes CASRPSGTGGQGYYGYTF.

The V call is TRBV28, the J call TRBJ2-7; D possibly corresponds to TRBD1 (5 bases). CDR1 is MDHEN, CDR2 SYDVKM, per germline. V lost 3 bases, J lost 6 bases, and 15 bases lay in between. CDR3 length: 14 amino acids. The CDR3 nucleotides read TGTGCCAGCAGTTTTGGACCGGGCCAGGGCGAGCAGTACTTC. Translation: CASSFGPGQGEQYF.

The chain carries TRBV6-4 and TRBJ2-7; D is ambiguous. CDR1 is MRHNA and CDR2 is SNTAGT in the germline V gene. Trimming pared 4 bases from V and 3 bases from J, leaving 22 bases between. CDR3 length equals 17 residues. The CDR3 bases are TGTGCCAGCAGTGCCTTCGGTGCCTTACCGAACCACTACGAGCAGTACTTC. This gives the protein CASSAFGALPNHYEQYF.

Written as DNA, the CDR3 is TGCAGCCCCGTTTGGGGACACCTTACCTACGAGCAGTACTTC. Translated: CSPVWGHLTYEQYF. The V gene is TRBV29-1, the J gene TRBJ2-7; TRBD1 might be the D (6 bases). The CDR3 is 14 residues long. V gave up 8 bases and J gave up 2 bases, with 19 bases separating them. From germline, CDR1 is SQVTM and CDR2 ANQGSEA.

V is TRBV5-5 and J is TRBJ2-2; 11 bases align to TRBD2. Germline lookup yields CDR1 SGHKS and CDR2 YYEKEE (reference sequence). There are 17 residues in the CDR3. The ends lost 1 base at V and 0 bases at J; junction bases unmatched: 2. This chain's CDR3 is CASSLTSGGANTGELFF. In DNA form, the CDR3 reads TGTGCCAGCAGCTTGACTAGCGGGGGCGCGAACACCGGGGAGCTGTTTTTT. The whole variable domain, remainder taken from reference TRBV5-5 and TRBJ2-2, is DAGVTQSPTHLIKTRGQQVTLRCSPISGHKSVSWYQQVLGQGPQFIFQYYEKEERGRGNFPDRFSARQFPNYSSELNVNALLLGDSALYLCASSLTSGGANTGELFFGEGSRLTVL.

This sequence joins TRBV11-2 and TRBJ2-1; 9 bases agree with TRBD2. V was pared by 2 bases and J by 4 bases, with 12 bases of the junction left unmatched. The CDR3 length is 18 residues. CDR1 SGHAT and CDR2 FQNNGV come from the germline V gene. The CDR3 DNA reads as TGTGCCAGCAGCTTATTTGTAGGGGCAAGCGGGAGGTACAATGAGCAGTTCTTC. Translated: CASSLFVGASGRYNEQFF.

The J gene is TRBJ1-5, the V gene TRBV28; possible D gene TRBD1, 5 bases. CDR3 length: 16 amino acids. The germline CDR1 and CDR2 sequences are MDHEN and SYDVKM. V shed 2 bases and J shed 4 bases, with 15 bases lying between them. The CDR3 nucleotides read TGTGCCAGCAGTTTACTGGTTGGGGCAGCTAATCAGCCCCAGCATTTT. Amino acids: CASSLLVGAANQPQHF.

The CDR3 DNA follows: TGTGCCAGCAGTTTATTCGCGGGACAGGGGGCGCGAAGTAATGGCTACACCTTC. Its protein product is CASSLFAGQGARSNGYTF. The rearrangement joins TRBV27 to TRBJ1-2, with 12 bases lining up with TRBD1. CDR3 size: 18 residues. V lost 1 base to trimming and J lost 6 bases; unmatched junction nucleotides: 12. CDR1 MNHEY and CDR2 SMNVEV come from the germline V gene (reference sequence).

The chain uses TRBV18 and TRBJ2-7; a weak D match, TRBD1 (6 bases). Looked up from germline, CDR1 is KGHSH and CDR2 is LQKENI. V was pared by 1 base and J by 2 bases, with 12 bases between. The CDR3 runs 15 residues. This CDR3 reads CASSPRGRFTYEQYF. The CDR3 DNA reads as TGTGCCAGCTCACCACGGGGGCGCTTCACCTACGAGCAGTACTTC.

The chain recombines TRBV2 with TRBJ2-1; TRBD2 might be the D (6 bases). CDR3 size: 12 residues. Germline assignment: CDR1 SNHLY and CDR2 FYNNEI. With 9 bases removed from V and 3 bases from J, the gap between germline ends came to 9 bases. CDR3 residues: CASGDFYNEQFF. Written as DNA, the CDR3 is TGTGCCAGTGGGGACTTCTACAATGAGCAGTTCTTC.

This clone has a handful of counts. The J gene is TRBJ1-1, the V gene TRBV27, with D uncertain. V was pared by 6 bases and J by 6 bases, with 17 bases between. The V gene's germline CDR1 is MNHEY and CDR2 SMNVEV (reference sequence). The CDR3 extends over 14 amino acids. CDR3 DNA sequence: TGTGCCAGCAGACCATCCGGGTTAACCCCTGAAGCTTTCTTT. Protein: CASRPSGLTPEAFF.

The chain uses TRBV18 and TRBJ2-1; 10 bases are shared with TRBD2. The CDR3 loop spans 16 amino acids. The V gene's germline CDR1 is KGHSH and CDR2 LQKENI. The V gene end was trimmed by 2 bases and the J gene end by 6 bases; junction bases not matched to a gene: 7. CDR3: CASSPSQLAGTNEQFF. CDR3 DNA sequence: TGTGCCAGCTCACCAAGTCAACTAGCGGGGACCAATGAGCAGTTCTTC.

This rearrangement joins TRBV18 to TRBJ2-3, with a weak D call TRBD1 (6 bases). Germline V gives CDR1 KGHSH, CDR2 LQKENI. This CDR3 has 20 amino acids. V was clipped by 3 bases and J by 0 bases, with 25 bases between them. The chain's CDR3 is CASSPLEGSGQPSSTDTQYF. The CDR3 DNA is TGTGCCAGCTCACCGCTTGAGGGATCCGGACAGCCTTCTAGCACAGATACGCAGTATTTT.

The table lists this clone with a few counts. This chain joins TRBV4-2 and TRBJ2-7; no definite D call. The CDR3 is 14 residues long. V dropped 4 bases and J dropped 0 bases, with 10 bases sitting between them. Per germline, CDR1 LGHNA and CDR2 YNFKEQ. The CDR3, as DNA: TGTGCCAGCAGCCCCCACGCGGACTCCTACGAGCAGTACTTC. Translation: CASSPHADSYEQYF.